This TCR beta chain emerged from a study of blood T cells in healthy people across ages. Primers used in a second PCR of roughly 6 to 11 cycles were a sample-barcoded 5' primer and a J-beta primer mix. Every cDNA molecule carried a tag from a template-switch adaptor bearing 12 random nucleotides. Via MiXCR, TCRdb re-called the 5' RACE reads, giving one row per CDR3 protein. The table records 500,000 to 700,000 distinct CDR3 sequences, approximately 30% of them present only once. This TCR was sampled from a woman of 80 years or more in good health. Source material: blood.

This chain's CDR3 is CASSQGDRRDTEAFF. The CDR3 coding sequence is TGCGCCAGCAGCCAAGGCGACAGGAGGGACACTGAAGCTTTCTTT. The genes are TRBV4-3 and TRBJ1-1; D is possibly TRBD1 (6 bases). Germline V gives CDR1 LGHNA, CDR2 YSLEER. This CDR3 region has 15 residues. Trimming took 1 base from V and 3 from J, leaving 12 bases between them.